This TCR beta chain originates from a study of blood T cells in healthy people across ages. The CDR3 totals 14 residues. Per the germline V gene, CDR1 is SGHTA and CDR2 is FQGNSA. It was with a sample-barcoded 5' primer and a J-beta primer mix that a second PCR of roughly 7 to 12 cycles was run. Each CDR3 protein is one row after TCRdb ran MiXCR on the 5' RACE reads. The sample consists of just under 550,000 distinct CDR3 sequences, approximately 25% of them appearing once. Worth noting for this clonotype: The junction does not match germline at one end; this may be a read error.

The same specimen was also included in a second study, on T cells of mothers and their children.

The receptor comes from a boy younger than 18 in good health. Sequencing used blood. The chain combines TRBV7-2 with TRBJ2-7, with D perhaps matching TRBD1 (6 bases). CDR3 sequence reads: CASGLRVGHDEQYF. The DNA of the CDR3 is TGTGCCAGCGGCTTAAGGGTGGGACACGATGAGCAGTACTTT.